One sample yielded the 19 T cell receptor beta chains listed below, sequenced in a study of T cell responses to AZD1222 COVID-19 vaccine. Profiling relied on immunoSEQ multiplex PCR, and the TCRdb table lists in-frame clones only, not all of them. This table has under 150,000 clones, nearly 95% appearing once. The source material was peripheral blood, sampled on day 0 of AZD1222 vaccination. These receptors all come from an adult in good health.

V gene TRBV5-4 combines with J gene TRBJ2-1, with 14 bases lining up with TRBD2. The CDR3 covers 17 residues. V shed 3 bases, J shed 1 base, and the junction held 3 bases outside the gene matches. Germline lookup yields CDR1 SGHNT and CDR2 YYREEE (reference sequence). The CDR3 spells CASSSGLAGGSYNEQFF. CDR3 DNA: TGTGCCAGCAGCTCCGGACTAGCGGGAGGTTCCTACAATGAGCAGTTCTTC.

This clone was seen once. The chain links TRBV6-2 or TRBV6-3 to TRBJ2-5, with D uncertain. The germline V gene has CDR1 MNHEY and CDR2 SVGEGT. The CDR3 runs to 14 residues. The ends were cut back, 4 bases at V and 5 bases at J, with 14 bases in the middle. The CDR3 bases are TGTGCCAGCAGTTTGGAACGAAAACTGGAGACCCAGTACTTC. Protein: CASSLERKLETQYF.

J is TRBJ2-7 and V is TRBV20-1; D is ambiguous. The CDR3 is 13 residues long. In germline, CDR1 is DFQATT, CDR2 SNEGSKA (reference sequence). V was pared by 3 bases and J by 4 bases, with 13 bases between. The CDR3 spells CSASSSLRYEQYF. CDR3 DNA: TGCAGTGCTAGTTCCTCCCTTCGGTACGAGCAGTACTTC.

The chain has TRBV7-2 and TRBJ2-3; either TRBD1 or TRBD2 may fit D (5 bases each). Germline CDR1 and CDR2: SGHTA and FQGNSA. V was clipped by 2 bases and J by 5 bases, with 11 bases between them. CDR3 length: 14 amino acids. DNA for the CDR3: TGTGCCAGCAGCTTATTGGGGGTGGAAGATACGCAGTATTTT. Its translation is CASSLLGVEDTQYF.

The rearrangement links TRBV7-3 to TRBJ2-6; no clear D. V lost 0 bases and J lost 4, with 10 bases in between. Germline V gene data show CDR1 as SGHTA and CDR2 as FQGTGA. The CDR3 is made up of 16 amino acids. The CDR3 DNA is TGTGCCAGCAGCTTAACCCCTTCTGGAGGGGCCAACGTCCTGACTTTC. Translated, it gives CASSLTPSGGANVLTF.

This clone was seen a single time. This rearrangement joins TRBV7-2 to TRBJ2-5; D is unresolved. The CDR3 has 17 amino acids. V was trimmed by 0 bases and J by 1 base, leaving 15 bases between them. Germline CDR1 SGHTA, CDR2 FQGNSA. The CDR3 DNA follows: TGTGCCAGCAGCTTAGCGCTTAGGGCGGTGCGCCAAGAGACCCAGTACTTC. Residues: CASSLALRAVRQETQYF.

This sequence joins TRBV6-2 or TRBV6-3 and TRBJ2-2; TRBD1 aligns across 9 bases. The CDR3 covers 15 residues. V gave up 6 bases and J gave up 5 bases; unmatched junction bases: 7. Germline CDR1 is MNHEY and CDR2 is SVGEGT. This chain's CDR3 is CASSTTGGSTGELFF. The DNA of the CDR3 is TGTGCCAGCAGCACCACAGGGGGCTCGACCGGGGAGCTGTTTTTT.

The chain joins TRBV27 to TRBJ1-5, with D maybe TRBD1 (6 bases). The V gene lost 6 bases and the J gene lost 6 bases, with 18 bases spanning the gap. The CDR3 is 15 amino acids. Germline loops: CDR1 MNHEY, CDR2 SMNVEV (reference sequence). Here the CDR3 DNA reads TGTGCCAGCAGAGACAAAACAGGGTCGGGTCAGCCCCAGCATTTT. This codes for CASRDKTGSGQPQHF.

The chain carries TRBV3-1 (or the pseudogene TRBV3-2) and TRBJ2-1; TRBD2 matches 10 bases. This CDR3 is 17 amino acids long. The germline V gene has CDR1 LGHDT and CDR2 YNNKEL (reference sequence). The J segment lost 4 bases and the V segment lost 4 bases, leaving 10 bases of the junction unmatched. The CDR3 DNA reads TGTGCCAGCAGCCGCCCGGGACTAGCGAAACGTTACAATGAGCAGTTCTTC. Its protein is CASSRPGLAKRYNEQFF.

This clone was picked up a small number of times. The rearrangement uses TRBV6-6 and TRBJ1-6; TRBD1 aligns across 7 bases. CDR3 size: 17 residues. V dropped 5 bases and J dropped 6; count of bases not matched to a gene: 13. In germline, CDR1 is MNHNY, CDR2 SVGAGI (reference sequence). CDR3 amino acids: CASSPSGGQYPNSPLHF. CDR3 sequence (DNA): TGTGCCAGCAGTCCCTCGGGGGGACAGTACCCTAATTCACCCCTCCACTTT.

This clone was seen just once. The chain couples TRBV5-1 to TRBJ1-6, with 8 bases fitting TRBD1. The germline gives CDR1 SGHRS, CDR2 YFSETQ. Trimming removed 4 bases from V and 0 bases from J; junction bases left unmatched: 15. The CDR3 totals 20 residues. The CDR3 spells CASSAAGTGTPSSYNSPLHF. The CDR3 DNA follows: TGCGCCAGCAGCGCAGCCGGGACAGGAACCCCGAGCTCCTATAATTCACCCCTCCACTTT.

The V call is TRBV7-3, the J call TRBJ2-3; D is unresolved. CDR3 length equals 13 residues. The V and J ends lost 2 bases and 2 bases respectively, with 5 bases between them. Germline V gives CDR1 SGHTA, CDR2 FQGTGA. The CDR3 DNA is TGTGCCAGCAGCTTAGGATTCACAGATACGCAGTATTTT. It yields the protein CASSLGFTDTQYF.

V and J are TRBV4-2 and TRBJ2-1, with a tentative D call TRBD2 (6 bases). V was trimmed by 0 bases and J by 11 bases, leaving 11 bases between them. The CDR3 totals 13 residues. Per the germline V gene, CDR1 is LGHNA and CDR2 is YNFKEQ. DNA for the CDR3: TGTGCCAGCAGCCAAGATCTTGCGGGACAGCAGTTCTTC. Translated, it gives CASSQDLAGQQFF.

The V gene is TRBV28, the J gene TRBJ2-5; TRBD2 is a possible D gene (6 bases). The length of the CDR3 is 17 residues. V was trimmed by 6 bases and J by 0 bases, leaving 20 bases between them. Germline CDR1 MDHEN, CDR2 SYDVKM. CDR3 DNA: TGTGCCAGCAGGCCGTCGGGACGGTGGGGGGACCAAGAGACCCAGTACTTC. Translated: CASRPSGRWGDQETQYF.

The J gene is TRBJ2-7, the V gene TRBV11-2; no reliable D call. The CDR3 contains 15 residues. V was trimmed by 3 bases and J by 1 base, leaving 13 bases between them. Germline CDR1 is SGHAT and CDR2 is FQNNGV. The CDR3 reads CASSFRLETSYEQYF. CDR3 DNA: TGTGCCAGCAGCTTTAGGCTAGAAACTTCCTACGAGCAGTACTTC.

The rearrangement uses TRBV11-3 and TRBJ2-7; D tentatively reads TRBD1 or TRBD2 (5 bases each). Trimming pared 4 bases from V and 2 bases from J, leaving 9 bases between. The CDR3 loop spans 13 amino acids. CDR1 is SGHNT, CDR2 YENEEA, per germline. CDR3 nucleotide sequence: TGTGCCAGCAGCTCAAGGGGAGCCTACGAGCAGTACTTC. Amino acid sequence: CASSSRGAYEQYF.

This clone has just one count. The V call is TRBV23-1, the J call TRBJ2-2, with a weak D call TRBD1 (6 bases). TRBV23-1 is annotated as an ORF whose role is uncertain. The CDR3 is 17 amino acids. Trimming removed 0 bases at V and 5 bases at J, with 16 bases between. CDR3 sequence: CASSQSKAGARTGELFF. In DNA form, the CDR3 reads TGCGCCAGCAGTCAATCCAAGGCAGGGGCGAGAACCGGGGAGCTGTTTTTT.

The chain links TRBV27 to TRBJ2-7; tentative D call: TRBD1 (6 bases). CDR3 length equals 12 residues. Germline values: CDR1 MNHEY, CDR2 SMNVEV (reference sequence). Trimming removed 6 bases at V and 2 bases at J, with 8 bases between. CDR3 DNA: TGTGCCAGCAGAGAGGGGGCCTACGAGCAGTACTTC. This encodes CASREGAYEQYF.

The CDR3 coding sequence is TGTGCCAGCAGCCCACGGGGGGGAGGGAACAAACTCTCCTACAATGAGCAGTTCTTC. This encodes CASSPRGGGNKLSYNEQFF. This chain links TRBV7-9 with TRBJ2-1, with 8 nucleotides matching TRBD2. The CDR3 covers 19 residues. CDR1 and CDR2 from the germline V gene are SEHNR and FQNEAQ (reference sequence). The V gene end was trimmed by 5 bases and the J gene end by 0 bases; junction bases not matched to a gene: 15. Full variable domain (missing parts from reference TRBV7-9 and TRBJ2-1): DTGVSQNPRHKITKRGQNVTFRCDPISEHNRLYWYRQTLGQGPEFLTYFQNEAQLEKSRLLSDRFSAERPKGSFSTLEIQRTEQGDSAMYLCASSPRGGGNKLSYNEQFFGPGTRLTVL.